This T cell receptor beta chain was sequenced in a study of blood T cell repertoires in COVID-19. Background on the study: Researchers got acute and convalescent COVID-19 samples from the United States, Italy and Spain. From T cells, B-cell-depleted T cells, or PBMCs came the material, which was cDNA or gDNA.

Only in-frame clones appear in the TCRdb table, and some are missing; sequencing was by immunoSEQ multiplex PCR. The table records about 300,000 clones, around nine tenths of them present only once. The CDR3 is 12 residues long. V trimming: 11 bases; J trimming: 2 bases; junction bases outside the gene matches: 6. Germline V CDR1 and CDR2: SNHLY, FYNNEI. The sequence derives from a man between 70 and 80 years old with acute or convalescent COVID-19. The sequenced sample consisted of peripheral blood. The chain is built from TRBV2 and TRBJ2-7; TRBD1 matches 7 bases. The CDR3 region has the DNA TGTGCCGGGCGGACAGGTACCTACGAGCAGTACTTC. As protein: CAGRTGTYEQYF.